Presented here are 24 T cell receptor beta chains from one specimen sequenced in a study of OX40 agonist ivuxolimab in advanced cancers. Using immunoSEQ multiplex PCR, the repertoire was profiled, and TCRdb retains in-frame clones only, with some absent. The sample yields 57,000 or so clones, approximately 86% seen once. This sample comprised CD4+ or CD8+ T cells sorted from blood, obtained in a trial of the OX40 agonist ivuxolimab. These receptors were obtained from an adult with an advanced solid tumor such as melanoma, head and neck, liver or kidney cancer.

The rearrangement links TRBV2 to TRBJ2-7; 11 bases are a match to TRBD2. V was pared by 6 bases and J by 11 bases, with 6 bases of the junction left unmatched. Looked up from germline, CDR1 is SNHLY and CDR2 is FYNNEI. The CDR3 extends over 12 amino acids. The CDR3 DNA follows: TGTGCCAGCAGAACTACTAGCGGGAGAGAGTACTTC. Translated, it gives CASRTTSGREYF.

The genes are TRBV5-1 and TRBJ2-1; D is ambiguous. Looked up from germline, CDR1 is SGHRS and CDR2 is YFSETQ. V was cut by 0 bases and J by 5 bases, with 12 bases left in between. There are 15 residues in the CDR3. The CDR3 is CASSLGTTRHNEQFF. The CDR3 bases are TGCGCCAGCAGCTTGGGCACTACAAGACACAATGAGCAGTTCTTC.

This clone appeared once. The chain couples TRBV7-2 to TRBJ1-4, with unresolved D. The CDR3 is made up of 14 amino acids. Germline CDR1 is SGHTA and CDR2 is FQGNSA. Trimming stripped 2 bases from V and 5 bases from J, with 9 bases between. This chain's CDR3 is CASSLRSPNEKLFF. The CDR3 DNA follows: TGTGCCAGCAGCTTAAGGAGTCCGAATGAAAAACTGTTTTTT.

The rearrangement links TRBV27 to TRBJ1-4; 7 positions match TRBD1. Germline V gives CDR1 MNHEY, CDR2 SMNVEV (reference sequence). V trimming: 6 bases; J trimming: 3 bases; junction bases outside the gene matches: 7. The CDR3 spans 15 residues. CDR3 sequence (DNA): TGTGCCAGCAGGCCAGGGGGATTAGCTAATGAAAAACTGTTTTTT. It specifies CASRPGGLANEKLFF. The full variable domain, its missing parts supplied by reference TRBV27 and TRBJ1-4, is EAQVTQNPRYLITVTGKKLTVTCSQNMNHEYMSWYRQDPGLGLRQIYYSMNVEVTDKGDVPEGYKVSRKEKRNFPLILESPSPNQTSLYFCASRPGGLANEKLFFGSGTQLSVL.

The V call is TRBV6-5, the J call TRBJ2-5, with D possibly TRBD2 on 5 matching bases. The J call is doubtful: the DNA matches TRBJ2-7 better. The CDR3 has 15 residues. Germline values: CDR1 MNHEY, CDR2 SVGAGI. DNA for the CDR3: TGTGCCAGCAGTTACAGTGCCGTCGGGACCTACGAGCAGTACTTC. Its translation is CASSYSAVGTYEQYF.

This chain joins TRBV5-1 and TRBJ2-5; D is perhaps TRBD2 (6 bases). The CDR3 sequence is 15 residues long. V lost 0 bases to trimming and J lost 4 bases, with 13 bases between them. Germline values: CDR1 SGHRS, CDR2 YFSETQ. The CDR3 DNA follows: TGCGCCAGCAGCTTGGCCGCGGGGCAAGGAGAGACCCAGTACTTC. Translating it yields CASSLAAGQGETQYF.

This rearrangement joins TRBV4-2 to TRBJ1-3; D uncertain. V shed 1 base and J shed 0 bases, with 7 bases lying between them. This CDR3 is built from 15 residues. The germline V gene has CDR1 LGHNA and CDR2 YNFKEQ. CDR3 nucleotide sequence: TGTGCCAGCAGCCAAGGGCAGGCCTCTGGAAACACCATATATTTT. Encoded protein: CASSQGQASGNTIYF.

This chain links TRBV9 with TRBJ2-7; 8 positions agree with TRBD2. With 2 bases clipped from V and 4 bases from J, the junction kept 5 bases outside the gene matches. Looked up from germline, CDR1 is SGDLS and CDR2 is YYNGEE. This CDR3 is 14 amino acids long. CDR3 in DNA: TGTGCCAGCAGCGTGGGACTAGGTTTGTACGAGCAGTACTTC. Its translation: CASSVGLGLYEQYF.

This chain uses TRBV11-2 with TRBJ2-1; 7 bases agree with TRBD2. Germline V gene sequence: CDR1 SGHAT, CDR2 FQNNGV. The CDR3 loop spans 16 amino acids. V shed 1 base, J shed 6 bases, and the junction held 9 bases outside the gene matches. CDR3 sequence reads: CASSLVGGNRRNEQFF. The CDR3 bases are TGTGCCAGCAGCTTAGTGGGAGGGAATAGGCGCAATGAGCAGTTCTTC.

V is TRBV10-3 and J is TRBJ1-6; the match to TRBD1 covers 8 bases. The CDR3 has 15 residues. V lost 5 bases and J lost 7; bases outside the gene matches: 7. The germline CDR1 and CDR2 sequences are ENHRY and SYGVKD. Written as DNA, the CDR3 is TGTGCCATCAGTCCGGACAGGGCACCGAATTCACCCCTCCACTTT. Protein sequence: CAISPDRAPNSPLHF.

The J gene is TRBJ1-1, the V gene TRBV25-1; 7 bases are a match to TRBD1. V shed 6 bases and J 3 bases; nucleotides not matched to a gene: 4. Germline V gene sequence: CDR1 MGHDK, CDR2 SYGVNS. The CDR3 runs to 13 residues. Here the CDR3 DNA reads TGTGCCAGCAGGAATCAGGGGGACACTGAAGCTTTCTTT. As protein: CASRNQGDTEAFF.

V usage is TRBV6-1 and J usage is TRBJ1-2; TRBD1 agrees at 9 bases. The CDR3 sequence is 14 residues long. Germline V gene data show CDR1 as MNHNS and CDR2 as SASEGT. J lost 8 bases, V lost 6 bases, and 10 bases had no gene match. DNA of the CDR3: TGTGCCAGCAGACAGGGACAGGGTCTTGGGGGCTACACCTTC. It codes for CASRQGQGLGGYTF.

The rearrangement uses TRBV19 and TRBJ2-2; TRBD1 might be the D (5 bases). The V end lost 3 bases, the J end lost 7 bases, and 12 bases lay between the germline ends. There are 14 residues in the CDR3. Looked up from germline, CDR1 is LNHDA and CDR2 is SQIVND (reference sequence). This CDR3 reads CASSILGVGGELFF. In DNA form, the CDR3 reads TGTGCCAGTAGTATTCTAGGGGTGGGCGGGGAGCTGTTTTTT.

This clone counts as medium-sized. The J gene is TRBJ2-2, the V gene TRBV9, with TRBD2 identical over 9 bases. The CDR3 runs to 15 residues. V shed 4 bases, J shed 6 bases, and the junction held 7 bases outside the gene matches. Germline lookup yields CDR1 SGDLS and CDR2 YYNGEE. The CDR3 here is CASSLRTSAAGELFF. CDR3 nucleotides: TGTGCCAGCAGCCTGAGGACTAGCGCGGCCGGGGAGCTGTTTTTT.

This chain joins TRBV4-3 and TRBJ1-1; D remains unclear. Germline V gives CDR1 LGHNA, CDR2 YSLEER. Trimming pared 3 bases from V and 1 base from J, leaving 18 bases between. This CDR3 has 17 amino acids. CDR3 sequence reads: CASSHRGFWHPNTEAFF. In DNA, the CDR3 is TGCGCCAGCAGCCACCGAGGTTTCTGGCACCCGAACACTGAAGCTTTCTTT.

The rearrangement links TRBV9 to TRBJ2-1, with TRBD1 identical over 7 bases. J gave up 5 bases and V 0 bases, and 8 bases lay outside the gene matches. Germline CDR1 SGDLS, CDR2 YYNGEE. The CDR3 contains 16 residues. The CDR3 DNA sequence: TGTGCCAGCAGCGTAGGCGCGGACAGGAGAAACAATGAGCAGTTCTTC. Translated: CASSVGADRRNNEQFF.

The rearrangement links TRBV10-3 to TRBJ2-7; no clear D gene. Deletions cut 3 bases from V and 4 bases from J, with 13 bases between. Germline CDR1 and CDR2: ENHRY and SYGVKD. CDR3 length: 14 amino acids. The CDR3 loop is CAISDKDGAYEQYF. The DNA of the CDR3 is TGTGCCATCAGTGATAAGGATGGAGCGTACGAGCAGTACTTC.

This clone was detected only once. The chain uses TRBV19 and TRBJ2-5, with D maybe TRBD1 (5 bases). Germline assignment: CDR1 LNHDA and CDR2 SQIVND (reference sequence). The germline V and J ends were trimmed by 4 bases and 5 bases, with 5 bases remaining between them. There are 11 residues in the CDR3. CDR3 coding DNA: TGTGCCAGTAGTACAGGGGAGACCCAGTACTTC. This translates into CASSTGETQYF.

The gene calls are TRBV7-6 and TRBJ2-1; weak D call: TRBD2 (6 bases). V was cut by 5 bases and J by 0 bases, with 11 bases left in between. The germline CDR1 and CDR2 sequences are SGHVS and FNYEAQ. The CDR3 extends over 15 amino acids. This chain's CDR3 is CASSGFGGSYNEQFF. Here the CDR3 DNA reads TGTGCCAGCAGCGGCTTCGGGGGCTCCTACAATGAGCAGTTCTTC.

This sequence joins TRBV5-4 and TRBJ2-5; 7 positions match TRBD2. The CDR3 has 13 amino acids. V lost 1 base and J lost 4; bases outside the gene matches: 1. Germline CDR1 SGHNT, CDR2 YYREEE (reference sequence). The CDR3 here is CASSLPGGETQYF. The CDR3, as DNA: TGTGCCAGCAGCTTGCCGGGGGGAGAGACCCAGTACTTC.

This sequence joins TRBV7-2 and TRBJ1-4; D is unresolved. V gave up 0 bases and J gave up 0 bases, with 5 bases separating them. The CDR3 runs to 15 residues. CDR1 and CDR2 from the germline V gene are SGHTA and FQGNSA. CDR3 nucleotides: TGTGCCAGCAGCTTAGCCCCTACAACTAATGAAAAACTGTTTTTT. Its protein is CASSLAPTTNEKLFF.

The chain employs TRBV5-1 and TRBJ2-1, with 9 bases that match TRBD2. CDR3 size: 14 residues. Trimming cost V 4 bases and J 4 bases; bases outside gene matches: 3. Germline lookup yields CDR1 SGHRS and CDR2 YFSETQ. The CDR3 is CASSPGLAYNEQFF. CDR3 DNA: TGCGCCAGCAGCCCCGGACTAGCGTACAATGAGCAGTTCTTC.

This chain connects TRBV2 to TRBJ1-5; maybe TRBD1 (6 bases). Germline V gene sequence: CDR1 SNHLY, CDR2 FYNNEI. The CDR3 is 18 residues long. Trimming removed 6 bases at V and 2 bases at J, with 23 bases between. The CDR3: CASRGAGGIGLGNQPQHF. CDR3 DNA sequence: TGTGCCAGCAGGGGGGCTGGGGGAATCGGCTTGGGCAATCAGCCCCAGCATTTT.

As DNA, the CDR3 is TGCAGCGCTTCCCGGGTAGCGGGTAATTACGAGCAGTACTTC. This codes for CSASRVAGNYEQYF. The chain links TRBV29-1 to TRBJ2-7; 7 bases line up with TRBD2. The trim removed 7 bases at V and 4 bases at J, leaving 13 bases unmatched. CDR3 length equals 14 residues. Germline V gene data show CDR1 as SQVTM and CDR2 as ANQGSEA.